Presented here are 10 T cell receptor beta chains from one specimen sequenced in a study of regulatory T cells in long-lasting Graves disease. The time point here: newly diagnosed GD, antithyroid drugs for less than 3 months. RNA isolated from PBMCs was used to make the TCR library. Construction of TCR beta libraries relied on iRepertoire HTBI primers and on Arm-PCR targeting CDR3 regions. TCRdb processed the multiplex PCR reads anew with MiXCR; each CDR3 protein has one entry. The table shows about 440,000 distinct CDR3 sequences, with 15% to 20% occurring only once. The sample also formed part of further work on T cells in Graves' hyperthyroidism and ophthalmopathy.

The material sequenced was peripheral blood mononuclear cells (PBMCs), taken at new diagnosis, from a patient treated with antithyroid drugs. The receptors shown here come from a woman younger than 45 with Graves disease.

This clonotype was counted at least ten times. The chain carries TRBV7-9 and TRBJ2-7; TRBD1 matches 9 bases. Germline V gene lookup returns CDR1 SEHNR and CDR2 FQNEAQ (reference sequence). This CDR3 region has 14 residues. V was clipped by 5 bases and J by 5 bases; unmatched bases: 7. CDR3: CASSTRDRVNEQYF. The CDR3 nucleotides are TGTGCCAGCAGCACCCGGGACAGGGTGAACGAGCAGTACTTC.

This chain uses TRBV6-2 or TRBV6-3 with TRBJ2-7; D tentatively fits TRBD1 or TRBD2 (5 bases each). Trimming took 2 bases from V and 0 from J, leaving 20 bases between them. The CDR3 length is 18 residues. CDR1 is MNHEY and CDR2 is SVGEGT in the germline V gene. CDR3 region: CASSYLPVGDHPSYEQYF. DNA of the CDR3: TGTGCCAGCAGTTACCTCCCAGTGGGGGACCACCCCTCCTACGAGCAGTACTTC.

J is TRBJ1-2 and V is TRBV6-2 or TRBV6-3, with D unresolved. In germline, CDR1 is MNHEY, CDR2 SVGEGT. The CDR3 has 16 amino acids. Trimming cost V 5 bases and J 0 bases, with 16 bases left between them. CDR3 amino acids: CASSEGPGYTNYGYTF. Here the CDR3 DNA reads TGTGCCAGCAGTGAAGGACCGGGATATACTAACTATGGCTACACCTTC.

This clonotype was seen ten or more times. CDR3 DNA: TGTGCCAGCAGCTTCCAGCCTTCGAGGGGCCCCCAGCGCACAGATACGCAGTATTTT. Residues: CASSFQPSRGPQRTDTQYF. The chain recombines TRBV12-3 or TRBV12-4 with TRBJ2-3; D may match TRBD1 or TRBD2 (5 bases each). Trimming took 6 bases from V and 1 from J, leaving 26 bases between them. The length of the CDR3 is 19 residues.

CDR3 protein: CASSTSGLAGATTGELFF. In DNA, the CDR3 is TGTGCCAGTAGTACCTCGGGACTAGCGGGAGCCACCACCGGGGAGCTGTTTTTT. The rearrangement joins TRBV19 to TRBJ2-2, with TRBD2 matching over 14 bases. V shed 4 bases and J 4 bases; nucleotides not matched to a gene: 8. CDR3 length: 18 amino acids. Germline V gene lookup returns CDR1 LNHDA and CDR2 SQIVND (reference sequence).

This clonotype appeared many times. The rearrangement links TRBV12-3 or TRBV12-4 to TRBJ2-1; 14 positions match TRBD2. CDR3 size: 16 residues. Trimming removed 7 bases from V and 8 bases from J; junction bases left unmatched: 10. The CDR3 protein is CASILYGTSGSDEQFF. Written as DNA, the CDR3 is TGTGCCAGCATCCTGTACGGGACTAGCGGGAGCGATGAGCAGTTCTTC.

Comments on this clonotype: A far more abundant clone sits one base away, making this likely a read error. V and J are TRBV27 and TRBJ2-5; D possibly corresponds to TRBD2 (5 bases). The CDR3 is made up of 15 amino acids. Germline CDR1 is MNHEY and CDR2 is SMNVEV (reference sequence). The CDR3 reads CASSSADRSYNEHFF. The CDR3 DNA follows: TGTGCCAGCAGTTCAGCGGACCGCTCCTACAATGAGCATTTCTTC.

This clonotype was detected many times. The V and J genes are TRBV27 and TRBJ2-7, with D possibly matching TRBD1 (5 bases). V was shortened by 2 bases and J by 3 bases, with 14 bases between the two germline ends. Germline CDR1 reads MNHEY; CDR2 reads SMNVEV (reference sequence). This CDR3 contains 15 residues. This CDR3 is CASSLGDSTIYEQYF. In nucleotides, the CDR3 is TGTGCCAGCAGTTTAGGAGACAGCACGATCTACGAGCAGTACTTC.

V gene TRBV10-1 combines with J gene TRBJ2-1; D not certain. The CDR3 covers 14 residues. With 3 bases removed from V and 9 bases from J, the gap between germline ends came to 15 bases. The V gene's germline CDR1 is WNHNN and CDR2 SYGVQD (reference sequence). DNA of the CDR3: TGCGCCAGCAGTGAAGATATGATAGGCGGTGAGCAGTTCTTC. Protein: CASSEDMIGGEQFF.

This clonotype was seen repeatedly, ten times or more. The chain has TRBV29-1 and TRBJ2-1; TRBD2 matches at 7 bases. Germline lookup yields CDR1 SQVTM and CDR2 ANQGSEA. This CDR3 has 14 residues. With V trimmed by 6 bases and J by 2 bases, 7 bases remained unmatched. CDR3 in DNA: TGCAGCGTCTCGGGAGGAGAAGCCTACAATGAGCAGTTCTTC. Its translation: CSVSGGEAYNEQFF.